Listed here are 18 T cell receptor beta chains from one sample, sequenced in a study of cytomegalovirus exposure and HLA in healthy donors. Researchers ran the PCR with 60 Vbeta and 13 Jbeta primers. Some clones are missing from TCRdb's copy, which holds only in-frame ones; the method was immunoSEQ multiplex PCR. The table lists more than 150,000 clones, over 80% of them singletons, with approximately 1.4% in the top ten. The sample comprised PBMCs. The receptors here all came from a woman under 30 in good health and CMV-seronegative.

The chain recombines TRBV11-3 with TRBJ1-2; TRBD1 matches at 7 bases. Germline V gene sequence: CDR1 SGHNT, CDR2 YENEEA. This CDR3 comprises 13 residues. Trimming took 3 bases from V and 8 from J; bases not matched to a gene: 6. The CDR3 DNA reads TGTGCCAGCAGCTTGGACAGGTCTATCGGCTACACCTTC. Encoded protein: CASSLDRSIGYTF.

The CDR3 reads CASSKAGGGKGYTF. As DNA, the CDR3 is TGTGCCAGCAGCAAAGCGGGTGGAGGTAAAGGCTACACCTTC. The chain recombines TRBV21-1 with TRBJ1-2. TRBV21-1 is flagged as a pseudogene. This CDR3 contains 14 residues.

The sample holds a few counts of this clone. V and J are TRBV6-5 and TRBJ1-4; no clear D. V lost 6 bases, J lost 6 bases, and 14 bases lay in between. This CDR3 region has 14 residues. The germline gives CDR1 MNHEY, CDR2 SVGAGI. The CDR3 DNA follows: TGTGCCAGCAGAGATACCGGGTGGGATGAAAAACTGTTTTTT. Translating gives CASRDTGWDEKLFF.

The J gene is TRBJ1-5, the V gene TRBV30; no reliable D call. With 0 bases removed from V and 9 bases from J, the gap between germline ends came to 12 bases. This CDR3 is 13 amino acids long. Looked up from germline, CDR1 is GTSNPN and CDR2 is SVGIG (reference sequence). This CDR3 reads CAWSVPGRRPQHF. The CDR3, as DNA: TGTGCCTGGAGTGTACCCGGCAGGCGGCCCCAGCATTTT.

This clone was seen once. The rearrangement links TRBV5-1 to TRBJ2-2; 8 nucleotides line up with TRBD1. The germline V gene has CDR1 SGHRS and CDR2 YFSETQ. V dropped 4 bases and J dropped 7; count of bases not matched to a gene: 9. The CDR3 spans 15 residues. CDR3 loop: CASSLRTGRDGELFF. DNA of the CDR3: TGCGCCAGCAGCCTCCGGACAGGGAGAGACGGGGAGCTGTTTTTT. The whole variable domain, remainder taken from reference TRBV5-1 and TRBJ2-2, is KAGVTQTPRYLIKTRGQQVTLSCSPISGHRSVSWYQQTPGQGLQFLFEYFSETQRNKGNFPGRFSGRQFSNSRSEMNVSTLELGDSALYLCASSLRTGRDGELFFGEGSRLTVL.

V is TRBV30 and J is TRBJ2-6; D is ambiguous. Trimming shortened V by 0 bases and J by 0 bases, and 6 bases separated the two germline ends. The CDR3 is 15 amino acids. CDR1 GTSNPN and CDR2 SVGIG come from the germline V gene (reference sequence). The CDR3 nucleotides read TGTGCCTGGAGTGTGTGGAGCTCTGGGGCCAACGTCCTGACTTTC. Protein product: CAWSVWSSGANVLTF.

This chain joins TRBV11-2 and TRBJ2-1; 9 positions match TRBD1. The CDR3 contains 14 residues. Trimming removed 5 bases from V and 9 bases from J; junction bases left unmatched: 8. Germline lookup yields CDR1 SGHAT and CDR2 FQNNGV. CDR3 sequence reads: CASSLDRGVGEQFF. The CDR3 bases are TGTGCCAGCAGCCTGGACAGGGGAGTCGGTGAGCAGTTCTTC.

The chain is built from TRBV30 and TRBJ1-3, with a tentative D call TRBD1 (5 bases). CDR3 size: 13 residues. Trimming cost V 8 bases and J 0 bases, with 11 bases left between them. Germline loops: CDR1 GTSNPN, CDR2 SVGIG (reference sequence). CDR3 residues: CALNRFSGNTIYF. CDR3 nucleotide sequence: TGTGCCCTGAACAGGTTCTCTGGAAACACCATATATTTT.

The rearrangement joins TRBV7-2 to TRBJ1-1; possible D gene TRBD1, 5 bases. This CDR3 has 16 residues. Germline CDR1 is SGHTA and CDR2 is FQGNSA. Between the trimmed V and J ends, which lost 1 base and 4 bases, there was a span of 16 bases. The DNA of the CDR3 is TGTGCCAGCAGCTTAGTAGGGGCAGGATTCGGCACTGAAGCTTTCTTT. Translated: CASSLVGAGFGTEAFF.

This clone occurred once. At the DNA level, this CDR3 is encoded by other sequences in the same sample as well. The gene calls are TRBV7-8 and TRBJ1-1; D is unclear. CDR3 size: 13 residues. Trimming stripped 1 base from V and 1 base from J, with 4 bases between. The germline CDR1 and CDR2 sequences are SGHVS and FQNEAQ. CDR3 residues: CASSLGRNTEAFF. CDR3 DNA sequence: TGTGCCAGCAGCTTAGGTCGGAACACTGAAGCTTTCTTT.

The chain uses TRBV30 and TRBJ2-3; 8 bases are shared with TRBD2. This CDR3 spans 17 amino acids. The V segment lost 2 bases and the J segment 6 bases; nucleotides outside the gene matches: 16. Germline V gives CDR1 GTSNPN, CDR2 SVGIG (reference sequence). This chain's CDR3 is CAWSSSRGGLRGDTQYF. The CDR3, as DNA: TGTGCCTGGAGTTCCTCCCGGGGGGGGCTTAGGGGGGATACGCAGTATTTT.

The chain employs TRBV12-5 and TRBJ1-1; D gene ambiguous. The V end was cut by 0 bases, the J end by 0 bases, with 11 bases between. The CDR3 consists of 16 residues. CDR1 is LGHNT and CDR2 is FRNRAP in the germline V gene. The CDR3: CASGLVTGVMNTEAFF. The CDR3, as DNA: TGTGCTAGTGGTTTGGTAACGGGAGTTATGAACACTGAAGCTTTCTTT.

The chain couples TRBV11-2 to TRBJ1-4; 7 bases are shared with TRBD1. This CDR3 is built from 18 residues. The germline CDR1 and CDR2 sequences are SGHAT and FQNNGV. Germline trimming cut 6 bases from V and 0 bases from J; bases unmatched to any gene: 13. CDR3 coding DNA: TGTGCCAGCAGGGCCGGGACAGACGCTTTGGCAACTAATGAAAAACTGTTTTTT. It is translated as CASRAGTDALATNEKLFF.

This clone was found once. The chain joins TRBV10-3 to TRBJ2-1, with 12 bases fitting TRBD2. This CDR3 spans 16 amino acids. CDR1 is ENHRY and CDR2 is SYGVKD in the germline V gene. Trimming at V came to 2 bases and at J to 4 bases, leaving 3 bases not matched to a gene. The DNA of the CDR3 is TGTGCCATCAGTGAGGTACTAGCGGGGGGTTACAATGAGCAGTTCTTC. Translating it yields CAISEVLAGGYNEQFF.

The J gene is TRBJ2-2, the V gene TRBV5-6, with 10 bases fitting TRBD2. Looked up from germline, CDR1 is SGHDT and CDR2 is YYEEEE. Unmatched junction bases numbered 13, after V lost 2 bases and J lost 6 bases. The CDR3 length is 18 residues. This chain's CDR3 is CASSLGASGSLGAGELFF. As DNA, the CDR3 is TGTGCCAGCAGCTTAGGGGCTAGCGGGAGCCTAGGCGCCGGGGAGCTGTTTTTT. Full variable domain (remainder filled in from reference TRBV5-6 and TRBJ2-2): DAGVTQSPTHLIKTRGQQVTLRCSPKSGHDTVSWYQQALGQGPQFIFQYYEEEERQRGNFPDRFSGHQFPNYSSELNVNALLLGDSALYLCASSLGASGSLGAGELFFGEGSRLTVL.

This clone was observed a handful of times. The chain combines TRBV13 with TRBJ2-3, with 8 bases that match TRBD1. Germline CDR1 and CDR2: PRHDT and FYEKMQ (reference sequence). The V gene end was trimmed by 4 bases and the J gene end by 3 bases; junction bases not matched to a gene: 9. The CDR3 contains 16 residues. CDR3 sequence reads: CASSSSTGEATDTQYF. The CDR3 DNA reads as TGTGCCAGCAGCTCTTCGACAGGGGAGGCGACAGATACGCAGTATTTT.

Only a few counts were recorded for this clone. The chain employs TRBV6-4 and TRBJ1-1, with a tentative D call TRBD1 (5 bases). This CDR3 comprises 15 residues. Germline V lookup: CDR1 MRHNA, CDR2 SNTAGT. V was shortened by 3 bases and J by 0 bases, with 11 bases between the two germline ends. Here the CDR3 DNA reads TGTGCCAGCAGTGAGGAAGGACATCTGAACACTGAAGCTTTCTTT. Translation: CASSEEGHLNTEAFF.

This chain links TRBV4-1 with TRBJ2-1, with D hard to call. This CDR3 comprises 15 residues. CDR1 is MGHRA and CDR2 is YSYEKL in the germline V gene. Trimming left V 1 base short and J 2 bases short, with 9 bases between. This CDR3 reads CASSQGKTPYNEQFF. The CDR3 DNA reads TGCGCCAGCAGCCAAGGCAAAACACCCTACAATGAGCAGTTCTTC.